This is a list of T cell receptor beta chains from one sample in a study of CD8 T cells in ankylosing spondylitis. MiXCR, run by TCRdb on the 5' RACE reads, gives a single entry per CDR3 protein. The sample carries 30,000 to 45,000 distinct CDR3 sequences, 11% recorded once. The sequencing input was synovial fluid, either unsorted or a sorted T cell fraction (not recorded which). These receptors came from a male donor with ankylosing spondylitis. Each CDR3 is given with its conserved first and last residue. D genes are given only for firm matches. Expanded clones get a size class; other rows say once, few or many, or leave the size out.

clone_size	d_call	v_call	j_call	cdr3_aa	cdr3_nt
few	-	TRBV3-1	TRBJ2-3	CAIGALNTDTQYF	TGTGCCATCGGGGCCTTAAACACAGATACGCAGTATTTT
few	-	TRBV7-2	TRBJ2-1	CASSLFGYNEQFF	TGTGCCAGCAGCTTATTTGGCTACAATGAGCAGTTCTTC
few	-	TRBV6-1	TRBJ2-3	CASSEMSASSTDTQYF	TGTGCCAGCAGTGAGATGTCGGCGTCTAGCACAGATACGCAGTATTTT
-	TRBD2	TRBV20-1	TRBJ2-3	CSAAPLAGGLDTQYF	TGCAGTGCTGCACCCTTAGCGGGAGGGCTGGATACGCAGTATTTT
many	-	TRBV7-3	TRBJ2-1	CASSRNGTLLGSNEQFF	TGTGCCAGCAGCCGTAACGGGACCCTCCTAGGCTCCAATGAGCAGTTCTTC
-	-	TRBV5-1	TRBJ1-1	CASRTAGNTEAFF	TGCGCCAGCAGAACTGCCGGGAACACTGAAGCTTTCTTT
many	-	TRBV11-2	TRBJ2-1	CASSFVGGGDEQFF	TGTGCCAGCAGCTTCGTTGGAGGCGGAGATGAGCAGTTCTTC
few	-	TRBV19	TRBJ1-5	CASTGTGYYGNQPQHF	TGTGCCAGTACCGGTACGGGGTATTACGGCAATCAGCCCCAGCATTTT
few	-	TRBV2	TRBJ2-1	CASRERELKYNEQFF	TGTGCCAGCAGGGAACGGGAACTCAAATACAATGAGCAGTTCTTC
many	TRBD1	TRBV28	TRBJ1-5	CASSFGDRDNQPQHF	TGTGCCAGCAGTTTCGGGGACAGAGACAATCAGCCCCAGCATTTT
many	-	TRBV27	TRBJ1-5	CASSLSMGGNQPQHF	TGTGCCAGCAGTTTATCGATGGGGGGCAATCAGCCCCAGCATTTT
few	-	TRBV7-2	TRBJ1-5	CASSQHLDRYQPQHF	TGTGCCAGCAGCCAGCACCTCGACCGGTATCAGCCCCAGCATTTT
-	-	TRBV9	TRBJ2-7	CASSAGGAYEQYF	TGTGCCAGCAGCGCCGGGGGCGCCTACGAGCAGTACTTC
few	TRBD2	TRBV29-1	TRBJ2-1	CSVPPPGTSFHEQFF	TGCAGCGTTCCTCCCCCCGGGACTAGTTTCCATGAGCAGTTCTTC
many	TRBD1	TRBV5-1	TRBJ2-1	CASSLGQGVLIDEQFF	TGCGCCAGCAGCTTGGGACAGGGGGTATTAATCGATGAGCAGTTCTTC
few	-	TRBV28	TRBJ2-5	CASSKWRETQYF	TGTGCCAGCAGTAAATGGCGAGAGACCCAGTACTTC
few	-	TRBV7-2	TRBJ2-7	CASSLQTASYEQYF	TGTGCCAGCAGCTTACAGACGGCTTCCTACGAGCAGTACTTC
many	-	TRBV5-6	TRBJ2-2	CASSIPGRTDYTGELFF	TGTGCCAGCAGCATTCCAGGGAGGACAGATTACACCGGGGAGCTGTTTTTT
-	TRBD2	TRBV14	TRBJ2-5	CASSQPSGRETQYF	TGTGCCAGCAGCCAACCTAGCGGGAGGGAGACCCAGTACTTC
many	-	TRBV5-1	TRBJ2-3	CASSLAPRGDTQYF	TGCGCCAGCAGCTTAGCCCCCCGCGGAGATACGCAGTATTTT
few	TRBD1	TRBV27	TRBJ1-6	CASSSGQANSPLHF	TGTGCCAGCAGTTCCGGACAGGCCAATTCACCCCTCCACTTT
many	TRBD1	TRBV5-1	TRBJ1-1	CASSTGQGNTEAFF	TGCGCCAGCAGCACCGGACAGGGGAACACTGAAGCTTTCTTT
-	-	TRBV5-6	TRBJ2-3	CASSLFRGRDTDTQYF	TGTGCCAGCAGCTTGTTCCGGGGCCGTGACACAGATACGCAGTATTTT